Following are 23 T cell receptor beta chains from one sample sequenced in a study of T cell responses to AZD1222 COVID-19 vaccine. Assay used: immunoSEQ multiplex PCR; TCRdb lists only in-frame clones, some missing. The sample shows some 120,000 clones, approximately 92% of them seen only once. The sample was peripheral blood, taken on day 0 of AZD1222 vaccination. These receptors all come from an adult in good health.

The chain employs TRBV16 and TRBJ2-2; the D is unclear. Trimming removed 7 bases at V and 7 bases at J, with 10 bases between. The germline V gene encodes CDR1 KGHSY and CDR2 FQNENV. This CDR3 region has 12 residues. The CDR3 protein is CASKNRVGELFF. As DNA, the CDR3 is TGTGCCAGCAAAAATCGGGTCGGGGAGCTGTTTTTT.

The chain joins TRBV24-1 to TRBJ2-1, with D tentatively TRBD2 (6 bases). The CDR3 contains 16 residues. V was clipped by 4 bases and J by 4 bases, with 16 bases between them. Germline V gene data show CDR1 as KGHDR and CDR2 as SFDVKD. This CDR3 is CATSDRSGDSYNEQFF. CDR3 nucleotide sequence: TGTGCCACCAGTGACCGATCCGGGGACTCTTACAATGAGCAGTTCTTC.

This chain links TRBV6-5 with TRBJ2-7, with TRBD1 matching 8 bases. The J segment lost 3 bases and the V segment lost 4 bases, leaving 5 bases of the junction unmatched. Looked up from germline, CDR1 is MNHEY and CDR2 is SVGAGI. The CDR3 is 14 amino acids. CDR3 nucleotides: TGTGCCAGCAGTTCCCGGGACAGGAACTACGAGCAGTACTTC. Translating it yields CASSSRDRNYEQYF.

The rearrangement links TRBV5-4 to TRBJ2-7, with TRBD2 identical over 12 bases. The length of the CDR3 is 15 residues. In germline, CDR1 is SGHNT, CDR2 YYREEE (reference sequence). The J segment lost 3 bases and the V segment lost 2 bases, leaving 3 bases of the junction unmatched. CDR3 sequence (DNA): TGTGCCAGCAGCTTAGTGACTAGCGGGAGCTACGAGCAGTACTTC. This sequence encodes CASSLVTSGSYEQYF.

V and J are TRBV28 and TRBJ2-7; TRBD1 matches 9 bases. Germline V CDR1 and CDR2: MDHEN, SYDVKM. J lost 0 bases, V lost 5 bases, and 8 bases had no gene match. The CDR3 is 16 amino acids. CDR3 sequence reads: CASSEATGGASYEQYF. CDR3 coding DNA: TGTGCCAGCAGTGAGGCTACAGGGGGCGCCTCCTACGAGCAGTACTTC.

The V and J genes are TRBV3-1 (or the pseudogene TRBV3-2) and TRBJ1-3; D is unresolved. Trimming pared 0 bases from V and 0 bases from J, leaving 6 bases between. CDR1 is LGHDT, CDR2 YNNKEL, per germline (reference sequence). The CDR3 extends over 15 amino acids. CDR3 coding DNA: TGTGCCAGCAGCCAAGATCCTATCTCTGGAAACACCATATATTTT. As protein: CASSQDPISGNTIYF.

The chain has TRBV12-3 or TRBV12-4 and TRBJ1-2; D perhaps matches TRBD1 (6 bases). The CDR3 has 11 residues. The DNA for the CDR3 is TGTCGACAGGACGAACGGTTTGGCTACACCTTC. Translating gives CRQDERFGYTF.

This chain uses TRBV9 with TRBJ1-1; 9 bases line up with TRBD1. Germline V gene sequence: CDR1 SGDLS, CDR2 YYNGEE. The CDR3 totals 18 residues. The junction had 9 bases not matched to a gene; V was cut back by 0 bases and J by 0 bases. In DNA, the CDR3 is TGTGCCAGCAGCGTAGAATGGGACAGGGTCTTAGTGAACACTGAAGCTTTCTTT. Translating gives CASSVEWDRVLVNTEAFF.

The chain couples TRBV5-4 to TRBJ1-4, with TRBD1 as a possible D gene (5 bases). Trimming took off 1 base at V and 0 bases at J, with 7 bases between the two ends. The CDR3 runs 15 residues. Germline CDR1 SGHNT, CDR2 YYREEE (reference sequence). In nucleotides, the CDR3 is TGTGCCAGCAGCTTGTTGGGGGCAACTAATGAAAAACTGTTTTTT. Its protein is CASSLLGATNEKLFF. The variable domain in full, with the rest retrieved from reference TRBV5-4 and TRBJ1-4, is ETGVTQSPTHLIKTRGQQVTLRCSSQSGHNTVSWYQQALGQGPQFIFQYYREEENGRGNFPPRFSGLQFPNYSSELNVNALELDDSALYLCASSLLGATNEKLFFGSGTQLSVL.

The rearrangement links TRBV9 to TRBJ1-1, with a tentative D call TRBD1 (6 bases). The germline gives CDR1 SGDLS, CDR2 YYNGEE. The CDR3 is 14 amino acids. Deletions cut 4 bases from V and 0 bases from J, with 10 bases between. CDR3 nucleotides: TGTGCCAGCAGCCTCGACAGGATGAACACTGAAGCTTTCTTT. Translated, it gives CASSLDRMNTEAFF.

This chain links TRBV9 with TRBJ1-5; 7 nucleotides match TRBD1. The CDR3 is 16 amino acids. The junction had 10 bases not matched to a gene; V was cut back by 0 bases and J by 7 bases. Germline CDR1 reads SGDLS; CDR2 reads YYNGEE. CDR3 sequence: CASSVVFYRGRQPQHF. The CDR3 nucleotides are TGTGCCAGCAGCGTAGTCTTTTACAGGGGACGGCAGCCCCAGCATTTT. Using reference TRBV9 and TRBJ1-5 for the parts outside the CDR3, the full variable domain is DSGVTQTPKHLITATGQRVTLRCSPRSGDLSVYWYQQSLDQGLQFLIQYYNGEERAKGNILERFSAQQFPDLHSELNLSSLELGDSALYFCASSVVFYRGRQPQHFGDGTRLSIL.

The CDR3 loop is CASSEVLGQAGYTF. DNA for the CDR3: TGTGCCAGCAGTGAAGTACTTGGACAGGCTGGCTACACCTTC. This sequence joins TRBV2 and TRBJ1-2, with 7 nucleotides matching TRBD1. This CDR3 has 14 residues. Per the germline V gene, CDR1 is SNHLY and CDR2 is FYNNEI. The V gene end was trimmed by 1 base and the J gene end by 7 bases; junction bases not matched to a gene: 6. Complete variable domain (other parts from reference TRBV2 and TRBJ1-2): EPEVTQTPSHQVTQMGQEVILRCVPISNHLYFYWYRQILGQKVEFLVSFYNNEISEKSEIFDDQFSVERPDGSNFTLKIRSTKLEDSAMYFCASSEVLGQAGYTFGSGTRLTVV.

Only one count was recorded for this clone. V is TRBV18 and J is TRBJ2-3; D perhaps matches TRBD1 (5 bases). Germline CDR1 KGHSH, CDR2 LQKENI. The CDR3 is made up of 15 amino acids. Trimming stripped 1 base from V and 6 bases from J, with 14 bases between. The CDR3 spells CASSPLTGRADTQYF. Written as DNA, the CDR3 is TGTGCCAGCTCACCACTCACAGGCAGGGCCGATACGCAGTATTTT.

This clone was seen more than once but under ten times. The chain combines TRBV2 with TRBJ2-3; 13 positions agree with TRBD2. The CDR3 runs to 17 residues. The junction had 7 bases not matched to a gene; V was cut back by 6 bases and J by 1 base. Germline lookup yields CDR1 SNHLY and CDR2 FYNNEI. The CDR3 DNA reads TGTGCCAGCAGAGCCGGACTAGCGGGAGTCCGCACAGATACGCAGTATTTT. Its translation is CASRAGLAGVRTDTQYF.

The chain links TRBV7-8 to TRBJ2-1; TRBD1 might be the D (6 bases). The ends were cut back, 6 bases at V and 15 bases at J, with 21 bases in the middle. There are 13 residues in the CDR3. Per germline, CDR1 SGHVS and CDR2 FQNEAQ. This CDR3 reads CASSKAGAMSRFF. The CDR3, as DNA: TGTGCCAGCAGTAAAGCAGGGGCCATGTCCCGGTTCTTC.

The chain links TRBV6-1 to TRBJ1-5; D is unclear. Germline CDR1 MNHNS, CDR2 SASEGT. Trimming cost V 3 bases and J 2 bases, with 8 bases left between them. This CDR3 has 14 amino acids. The CDR3 loop reads CASSEGYGNQPQHF. CDR3 coding DNA: TGTGCCAGCAGTGAGGGGTACGGCAATCAGCCCCAGCATTTT.

V gene TRBV9 combines with J gene TRBJ2-5; weak D call: TRBD2 (5 bases). The germline V gene encodes CDR1 SGDLS and CDR2 YYNGEE. The V end lost 0 bases, the J end lost 3 bases, and 18 bases lay between the germline ends. The CDR3 runs 17 residues. The DNA for the CDR3 is TGTGCCAGCAGCGTAGCTTTGGGCAGCTTGACTAAAGAGACCCAGTACTTC. Its protein is CASSVALGSLTKETQYF. Combining the CDR3 with reference TRBV9 and TRBJ2-5 gives the whole variable domain DSGVTQTPKHLITATGQRVTLRCSPRSGDLSVYWYQQSLDQGLQFLIQYYNGEERAKGNILERFSAQQFPDLHSELNLSSLELGDSALYFCASSVALGSLTKETQYFGPGTRLLVL.

The chain employs TRBV21-1 and TRBJ2-5; TRBD1, as called in the table, went unchecked against the DNA. TRBV21-1 represents a pseudogene. The CDR3 totals 16 residues. CDR3 in amino acids: CASKRTTRGAKETQYF. The CDR3 nucleotides read TGTGCCAGCAAACGGACAACCCGAGGAGCTAAAGAGACCCAGTACTTC.

In this sample, this clone turned up once. The DNA for the CDR3 is TGCGCCAGCAGCCAAGTGGGGGGCCTCGAGCAGTACTTC. Encoded protein: CASSQVGGLEQYF. The rearrangement uses TRBV4-1 and TRBJ2-7; D tentatively fits TRBD1 or TRBD2 (6 bases each). V lost 1 base, J lost 6 bases, and 10 bases lay in between. Germline CDR1 and CDR2: MGHRA and YSYEKL. This CDR3 spans 13 amino acids.

The chain is built from TRBV6-5 and TRBJ1-3, with unresolved D. Germline V gene lookup returns CDR1 MNHEY and CDR2 SVGAGI. This CDR3 comprises 16 residues. V lost 0 bases and J lost 3, with 12 bases in between. The CDR3 DNA follows: TGTGCCAGCAGTTACTCGAATACCCCCATTGGAAACACCATATATTTT. As protein: CASSYSNTPIGNTIYF.

The genes are TRBV30 and TRBJ2-7, with TRBD1 matching 12 bases. The CDR3 is 16 amino acids. CDR1 is GTSNPN, CDR2 SVGIG, per germline (reference sequence). Trimming removed 0 bases from V and 6 bases from J; junction bases left unmatched: 9. CDR3 residues: CAWSVPKSGQGAEQYF. CDR3 nucleotides: TGTGCCTGGAGTGTTCCGAAGTCGGGACAGGGGGCCGAGCAGTACTTC.

The rearrangement links TRBV7-3 to TRBJ2-2; D call uncertain. This CDR3 contains 13 residues. Germline V lookup: CDR1 SGHTA, CDR2 FQGTGA. Trimming took off 5 bases at V and 7 bases at J, with 11 bases between the two ends. The chain's CDR3 is CASSPSGIGELFF. CDR3 DNA sequence: TGTGCCAGCAGCCCTAGTGGTATCGGGGAGCTGTTTTTT. Variable domain in full (rest from reference TRBV7-3 and TRBJ2-2): GAGVSQTPSNKVTEKGKYVELRCDPISGHTALYWYRQSLGQGPEFLIYFQGTGAADDSGLPNDRFFAVRPEGSVSTLKIQRTERGDSAVYLCASSPSGIGELFFGEGSRLTVL.

The genes are TRBV6-5 and TRBJ1-4, with 7 bases aligning to TRBD1. Germline V gives CDR1 MNHEY, CDR2 SVGAGI. This CDR3 comprises 14 residues. The V gene end was trimmed by 2 bases and the J gene end by 8 bases; junction bases not matched to a gene: 5. The CDR3 DNA sequence: TGTGCCAGCAGTTACGTCCAGGGGGGGGAAAAACTGTTTTTT. Amino acids: CASSYVQGGEKLFF.